This T cell receptor (beta chain) was identified in a study of shared clonotypes between healthy human individuals. Study conclusions and caveats: Measured sharing among donors was expected to vary with sequencing depth. The study generally estimated greater richness for naive than memory subsets.

CDR3 length: 15 residues. Germline trimming cut 6 bases from V and 7 bases from J; bases unmatched to any gene: 4. From germline, CDR1 is MNHNS and CDR2 SASEGT. Points on this clone: Its antigen is still unknown.

Sequenced by immunoSEQ multiplex PCR; TCRdb stores in-frame clones only, minus some. Among some 790,000 clones listed, about two thirds were seen once. The chain combines TRBV6-1 with TRBJ2-2; TRBD2 agrees at 14 bases. The sequence was obtained from a woman aged 30 to 39 in good health. What was sequenced was memory CD4+ T cells sorted from blood. Regarding subset: CD45RA-negative fraction. The chain's CDR3 is CASRRLAGGDGELFF. The DNA of the CDR3 is TGTGCCAGCAGGAGACTAGCGGGAGGGGACGGGGAGCTGTTTTTT.